These 8 T cell receptor beta chains originate from one sample sequenced in a study of post-analysis software for immune sequencing data. Unique molecular identifiers were present in the TCR beta cDNA libraries. TCRdb used MiXCR to reprocess the PCR reads, holding one entry per CDR3 protein. The sample includes 150,000 to 200,000 distinct CDR3 sequences, 36% of them seen just once. The input for sequencing was blood, taken after autologous hematopoietic stem cell transplantation. The receptors originated from a girl aged 10-17 years with multiple sclerosis.

The chain has TRBV7-2 and TRBJ2-3; D is unclear. The germline V gene has CDR1 SGHTA and CDR2 FQGNSA. The CDR3 loop spans 12 amino acids. Trimming shortened V by 2 bases and J by 14 bases, and 14 bases separated the two germline ends. CDR3 region: CASSLRHPRPYF. In DNA, the CDR3 is TGTGCCAGCAGCTTAAGACACCCCCGACCGTATTTT.

The CDR3 loop reads CASSFGTSGYNEQFF. DNA for the CDR3: TGTGCCAGCAGTTTTGGGACTAGCGGTTACAATGAGCAGTTCTTC. The chain links TRBV12-3 or TRBV12-4 to TRBJ2-1; 11 bases align to TRBD2. Trimming removed 3 bases from V and 4 bases from J; junction bases left unmatched: 2. This CDR3 region has 15 residues.

This clonotype came up once. The rearrangement joins TRBV20-1 to TRBJ2-4, with a weak D call TRBD2 (5 bases). V lost 4 bases, J lost 9 bases, and 16 bases lay in between. CDR1 is DFQATT and CDR2 is SNEGSKA in the germline V gene (reference sequence). This CDR3 comprises 13 residues. CDR3 sequence: CSATLLAAGIQYF. The DNA of the CDR3 is TGCAGTGCTACTCTACTCGCTGCGGGCATTCAGTACTTC.

The rearrangement links TRBV5-5 to TRBJ2-1; TRBD2 agrees at 10 bases. The CDR3 spans 17 residues. Germline values: CDR1 SGHKS, CDR2 YYEKEE (reference sequence). Trimming at V came to 4 bases and at J to 1 base, leaving 8 bases not matched to a gene. CDR3 in DNA: TGTGCCAGCAGCCCCGGACTAGCGGCCAGATCCTACAATGAGCAGTTCTTC. Translated, it gives CASSPGLAARSYNEQFF.

This chain connects TRBV30 to TRBJ2-5; possibly TRBD1 or TRBD2 for D (5 bases each). Per germline, CDR1 GTSNPN and CDR2 SVGIG (reference sequence). Trimming removed 1 base at V and 11 bases at J, with 11 bases between. The CDR3 spans 11 residues. The CDR3 reads CAWSGTGQQYF. The CDR3 bases are TGTGCCTGGAGTGGAACGGGGCAGCAGTACTTC.

This chain connects TRBV4-3 to TRBJ2-7; D gene unclear. The CDR3 consists of 18 residues. CDR1 LGHNA and CDR2 YSLEER come from the germline V gene. The V end lost 0 bases, the J end lost 6 bases, and 24 bases lay between the germline ends. CDR3 sequence: CASSQDPLPGLQLAEQYF. For the CDR3, the DNA is TGCGCCAGCAGCCAAGATCCTCTACCCGGCCTGCAGTTAGCCGAGCAGTACTTC.

V gene TRBV30 combines with J gene TRBJ2-3; D unclear. V was trimmed by 1 base and J by 1 base, leaving 18 bases between them. CDR1 is GTSNPN and CDR2 is SVGIG in the germline V gene (reference sequence). This CDR3 contains 17 residues. CDR3 loop: CAWSANGLEVGTDTQYF. CDR3 coding DNA: TGTGCCTGGAGTGCCAACGGGCTAGAAGTAGGCACAGATACGCAGTATTTT.

This clonotype occurred a few times. The chain combines TRBV5-5 with TRBJ2-7, with D unclear. Deletions cut 3 bases from V and 2 bases from J, with 9 bases between. Germline V CDR1 and CDR2: SGHKS, YYEKEE (reference sequence). The CDR3 covers 13 residues. CDR3 DNA sequence: TGTGCCAGCAGCTCGGAGCAAGCCTACGAGCAGTACTTC. This sequence encodes CASSSEQAYEQYF.